This entry lists 21 T cell receptor beta chains sequenced from one sample in a study of post-analysis software for immune sequencing data. Findings of the study overall: Roughly 5 TRBV segments occurring more often in patients than controls included TRBV5-6, TRBV5-1 and TRBV20-1.

Libraries were made from TCR beta cDNA, and they carried unique molecular identifiers. MiXCR, run by TCRdb on the PCR reads, gives a single entry per CDR3 protein. Of around 770,000 distinct CDR3 sequences listed, 35% to 55% are singletons. Their antigen targets remain unknown. Sequencing was done on a sample of blood. These receptors came from a girl aged 10 to 17 with multiple sclerosis.

Worth noting for this clonotype: At one end the junction does not follow the germline gene, possibly because of a read error. V and J are TRBV5-6 and TRBJ2-5; D possibly matches TRBD1 or TRBD2 (5 bases each). Gene TRBJ2-4 matches the end of the DNA better, so the J call may be wrong. CDR3 length: 14 amino acids. Germline V CDR1 and CDR2: SGHDT, YYEEEE. The CDR3 nucleotides read TGTGCCAACAGCCGGCCCCTAAGGGACAACATTCAGTACTTC. It codes for CANSRPLRDNIQYF.

The sample holds one count of this clonotype. This sequence joins TRBV27 and TRBJ1-4; 8 bases agree with TRBD1. The length of the CDR3 is 18 residues. CDR1 is MNHEY, CDR2 SMNVEV, per germline (reference sequence). V lost 6 bases, J lost 3 bases, and 15 bases stayed unmatched. The CDR3 region is CASSRRPPGGLSNEKLFF. The CDR3 DNA reads TGTGCCAGCAGCCGTAGGCCACCAGGGGGCCTCTCTAATGAAAAACTGTTTTTT.

For the CDR3, the DNA is TGTGCCAGCAGTCCCAGAACCGGGACAGACTCTGAAGCTTTCTTT. Its translation: CASSPRTGTDSEAFF. The chain carries TRBV12-3 or TRBV12-4 and TRBJ1-1; TRBD1 matches at 7 bases. The CDR3 has 15 residues. J was trimmed by 6 bases and V by 5 bases; bases with no gene match: 12.

Of note for this clonotype: At one end the junction does not follow the germline gene, possibly because of a read error. The V call is TRBV7-8, the J call TRBJ2-6, with D perhaps matching TRBD1 (6 bases). This CDR3 is built from 19 residues. Looked up from germline, CDR1 is SGHVS and CDR2 is FQNEAQ. The CDR3 DNA sequence: TGTGCCAGCAGCGCATCTATCGGGACATCTTCCATCAGGGCCAACGTCCGGACTTTC. It is translated as CASSASIGTSSIRANVRTF. The entire variable domain, with the rest obtained from reference TRBV7-8 and TRBJ2-6, is as follows: GAGVSQSPRYKVAKRGQDVALRCDPISGHVSLFWYQQALGQGPEFLTYFQNEAQLDKSGLPSDRFFAERPEGSVSTLKIQRTQQEDSAVYLCASSASIGTSSIRANVRTFGAGSRLTVL.

This chain connects TRBV29-1 to TRBJ2-1; weak D call: TRBD2 (5 bases). This CDR3 region has 13 residues. Germline assignment: CDR1 SQVTM and CDR2 ANQGSEA. V lost 0 bases and J lost 8, with 11 bases in between. The CDR3 spells CSVEEVPRDEQFF. In DNA, the CDR3 is TGCAGCGTTGAAGAAGTACCGCGGGATGAGCAGTTCTTC.

The J gene is TRBJ2-7, the V gene TRBV27; D possibly corresponds to TRBD2 (5 bases). Germline assignment: CDR1 MNHEY and CDR2 SMNVEV (reference sequence). V lost 5 bases and J 0 bases, leaving 14 bases between the germline ends. The CDR3 contains 15 residues. CDR3 DNA: TGTGCCAGCAGTAGCCTCGGACTGCGCTCCTACGAGCAGTACTTC. Protein: CASSSLGLRSYEQYF.

Details on this clonotype: One end of the junction varies from germline; a read error may be responsible. The V call is TRBV4-3, the J call TRBJ2-6; no firm D call. This CDR3 is built from 17 residues. The germline V gene has CDR1 LGHNA and CDR2 YSLEER. The CDR3 DNA reads as TGCGCCAGCAACCAAGAGCCTTCATACTCTGGGGCCAACGTCCTGACTTTC. It translates to CASNQEPSYSGANVLTF.

CDR3 sequence: CASPGTDPSGADTQYF. The DNA of the CDR3 is TGTGCCAGCCCCGGGACGGATCCCTCCGGCGCAGATACGCAGTATTTT. The rearrangement links TRBV2 to TRBJ2-3; D may be TRBD1 or TRBD2 (5 bases each). Trimming took off 8 bases at V and 4 bases at J, with 22 bases between the two ends. CDR1 and CDR2 from the germline V gene are SNHLY and FYNNEI. The CDR3 has 16 amino acids.

The V gene is TRBV20-1, the J gene TRBJ2-3; TRBD2 agrees at 7 bases. CDR1 is DFQATT and CDR2 is SNEGSKA in the germline V gene (reference sequence). This CDR3 spans 12 amino acids. Here the CDR3 reads CSGEGGQVTQYF. The CDR3 DNA is TGCAGCGGGGAGGGCGGGCAGGTTACGCAGTATTTT.

The chain is built from TRBV24-1 and TRBJ2-3, with D perhaps TRBD1 or TRBD2 (5 bases each). The CDR3 runs 17 residues. V was pared by 4 bases and J by 2 bases, with 18 bases between. Germline V gene sequence: CDR1 KGHDR, CDR2 SFDVKD. Here the CDR3 reads CATSDLRDRVSTDTQYF. CDR3 DNA sequence: TGTGCCACCAGTGACCTCCGGGACCGAGTTTCCACAGATACGCAGTATTTT.

The V and J genes are TRBV7-6 and TRBJ2-1, with 8 bases matching TRBD2. V trimming: 1 base; J trimming: 0 bases; junction bases outside the gene matches: 8. The CDR3 covers 18 residues. CDR1 and CDR2 (germline): SGHVS, FNYEAQ. The CDR3 spells CASSLEPGLAGSYNEQFF. The DNA of the CDR3 is TGTGCCAGCAGCTTAGAGCCCGGGCTAGCGGGCTCCTACAATGAGCAGTTCTTC.

Written as DNA, the CDR3 is TGTGCCAGCAGCTTCAGGAGTTTGGCGGGAGGTCCCAATGAGCAGTTCTTC. Residues: CASSFRSLAGGPNEQFF. The chain couples TRBV7-8 to TRBJ2-1; 8 nucleotides match TRBD2. V gave up 3 bases and J gave up 6 bases; unmatched junction bases: 13. The CDR3 runs to 17 residues. Germline V gives CDR1 SGHVS, CDR2 FQNEAQ. Looking up the rest from reference TRBV7-8 and TRBJ2-1 gives the full variable domain: GAGVSQSPRYKVAKRGQDVALRCDPISGHVSLFWYQQALGQGPEFLTYFQNEAQLDKSGLPSDRFFAERPEGSVSTLKIQRTQQEDSAVYLCASSFRSLAGGPNEQFFGPGTRLTVL.

This clonotype was counted between two and nine times. This could be a read error, since a much larger clone is one nucleotide away. The CDR3 sequence is CASRETEYGYTF. The CDR3 DNA sequence: TGTGCCAGCAGAGAGACAGAGTATGGCTACACCTTC. The chain couples TRBV2 to TRBJ1-2; a weak D match, TRBD1 (5 bases). Germline assignment: CDR1 SNHLY and CDR2 FYNNEI. With 6 bases removed from V and 5 bases from J, the gap between germline ends came to 10 bases. The CDR3 sequence is 12 residues long. Full variable domain (remainder filled in from reference TRBV2 and TRBJ1-2): EPEVTQTPSHQVTQMGQEVILRCVPISNHLYFYWYRQILGQKVEFLVSFYNNEISEKSEIFDDQFSVERPDGSNFTLKIRSTKLEDSAMYFCASRETEYGYTFGSGTRLTVV.

This clonotype was detected only a few times. The chain couples TRBV6-5 to TRBJ2-1; 10 nucleotides align to TRBD2. The CDR3 sequence is 18 residues long. J gave up 3 bases and V 4 bases, and 12 bases lay outside the gene matches. Looked up from germline, CDR1 is MNHEY and CDR2 is SVGAGI. This CDR3 reads CASSSEGPLAGDYNEQFF. In nucleotides, the CDR3 is TGTGCCAGCAGTTCCGAAGGTCCTCTAGCGGGAGACTACAATGAGCAGTTCTTC.

The V gene is TRBV5-1, the J gene TRBJ2-7, with 9 bases fitting TRBD2. There are 14 residues in the CDR3. The V gene's germline CDR1 is SGHRS and CDR2 YFSETQ. The V and J ends lost 4 bases and 6 bases, in that order; junction bases with no gene match: 8. In DNA, the CDR3 is TGCGCCAGCAGCCTAATAGCGGGAGCGGTCGAGCAGTACTTC. Protein sequence: CASSLIAGAVEQYF.

The V call is TRBV29-1, the J call TRBJ1-4; 8 bases are shared with TRBD1. J gave up 7 bases and V 7 bases, and 5 bases lay outside the gene matches. Germline loops: CDR1 SQVTM, CDR2 ANQGSEA. This CDR3 has 12 residues. CDR3 sequence (DNA): TGCAGCGCCGGGACAGGAGTTGAAAAACTGTTTTTT. Protein sequence: CSAGTGVEKLFF.

The rearrangement uses TRBV12-3 or TRBV12-4 and TRBJ1-5, with 8 bases aligning to TRBD1. This CDR3 has 17 amino acids. V lost 2 bases and J lost 0; bases outside the gene matches: 6. CDR3: CASSLSRQGYSNQPQHF. In DNA form, the CDR3 reads TGTGCCAGCAGTTTATCCCGACAGGGGTATAGCAATCAGCCCCAGCATTTT.

This clonotype was detected a few times. The CDR3 DNA follows: TGCAGCGCCCTACAGGGCTTTCCCGACGAGCAGTACTTC. This translates into CSALQGFPDEQYF. V usage is TRBV29-1 and J usage is TRBJ2-7; D perhaps matches TRBD1 (6 bases). Germline CDR1 is SQVTM and CDR2 is ANQGSEA. V lost 7 bases, J lost 5 bases, and 18 bases lay in between. This CDR3 contains 13 residues.

The V and J genes are TRBV7-2 and TRBJ2-1; 10 nucleotides align to TRBD2. Germline CDR1 is SGHTA and CDR2 is FQGNSA. V shed 5 bases and J 9 bases; nucleotides not matched to a gene: 10. The length of the CDR3 is 15 residues. The CDR3 DNA reads TGTGCCAGCAGCATAGTCCTAGCGGGAGTAGGTGAGCAGTTCTTC. It yields the protein CASSIVLAGVGEQFF. The whole variable domain, remainder taken from reference TRBV7-2 and TRBJ2-1, is GAGVSQSPSNKVTEKGKDVELRCDPISGHTALYWYRQSLGQGLEFLIYFQGNSAPDKSGLPSDRFSAERTGGSVSTLTIQRTQQEDSAVYLCASSIVLAGVGEQFFGPGTRLTVL.

Only a few counts were recorded for this clonotype. The chain carries TRBV6-5 and TRBJ2-5, with 9 bases that match TRBD1. This CDR3 comprises 15 residues. CDR1 is MNHEY, CDR2 SVGAGI, per germline. Trimming took 0 bases from V and 4 from J; bases not matched to a gene: 3. The CDR3 DNA follows: TGTGCCAGCAGTTACTCTACAGGGGGCGGAGAGACCCAGTACTTC. This translates into CASSYSTGGGETQYF.

The genes are TRBV5-1 and TRBJ1-1, with D possibly matching TRBD1 (6 bases). The CDR3 runs 15 residues. V was cut by 7 bases and J by 4 bases, with 20 bases left in between. Germline CDR1 and CDR2: SGHRS and YFSETQ. CDR3 protein: CASSPDGGPGTEAFF. Here the CDR3 DNA reads TGCGCCAGCTCCCCGGACGGGGGGCCGGGCACTGAAGCTTTCTTT.